The rows below give T cell receptor beta chains drawn from one sample of a study of cytomegalovirus exposure and HLA in healthy donors. Using immunoSEQ multiplex PCR, the repertoire was profiled, and TCRdb retains in-frame clones only, with some absent. The repertoire includes 65,000 to 70,000 clones, roughly 80% of them detected once, and approximately 7.8% sits in the top ten. Sequencing used PBMCs. Receptor source: a woman aged 25 to 39 in good health and CMV-seropositive. The CDR3 runs from the conserved cysteine through the conserved F or W. The D gene is left open where the match is weak. Where a row states a size, it is once, few, many or the class of an expanded clone; other rows omit it.

CDR3aa	CDR3nt	d_gene	abundance	v_gene	j_gene
CASSLASSGGGKLKETQYF	TGCGCCAGCAGCTTGGCGTCTAGCGGCGGAGGAAAGTTAAAGGAGACCCAGTACTTC	TRBD2	NA	TRBV5-1	TRBJ2-5
CASTSGRAPPGEQYF	TGTGCCAGCACTAGCGGGAGGGCCCCCCCCGGCGAGCAGTACTTC	TRBD2	few	TRBV2	TRBJ2-7
CASSDDTTNTEAFF	TGTGCCAGCAGTGATGATACTACAAACACTGAAGCTTTCTTT	NA	NA	TRBV2	TRBJ1-1
CSVLGGTGVVEQYF	TGCAGCGTTTTAGGTGGGACAGGGGTTGTCGAGCAGTACTTC	TRBD1	few	TRBV29-1	TRBJ2-7
CASSVQGGNQPQHF	TGTGCCAGCAGCGTACAGGGGGGGAATCAGCCCCAGCATTTT	TRBD1	NA	TRBV2	TRBJ1-5
CASSQDPGMYNEQFF	TGTGCCAGCAGTCAAGACCCAGGGATGTACAATGAGCAGTTCTTC	NA	NA	TRBV6-5	TRBJ2-1
CVPVPRRRGTGELFF	TGTGTGCCGGTTCCCCGTAGAAGGGGCACCGGGGAGCTGTTTTTT	NA	NA	TRBV6-4	TRBJ2-2
CASSSVKGTWDNEQFF	TGTGCCAGCAGTTCGGTGAAGGGGACTTGGGACAATGAGCAGTTCTTC	NA	NA	TRBV27	TRBJ2-1
CASSLDRAPYEQYF	TGTGCCAGCAGCTTAGACCGAGCCCCCTACGAGCAGTACTTC	NA	NA	TRBV7-2	TRBJ2-7
CASRETSGNTGELFF	TGCGCCAGCAGGGAGACTAGCGGGAACACCGGGGAGCTGTTTTTT	TRBD2	NA	TRBV5-1	TRBJ2-2
CASSDRVGNSPLHF	TGTGCCAGCAGTGACAGGGTGGGGAATTCACCCCTCCACTTT	NA	few	TRBV6-1	TRBJ1-6
CSVPIGPSGYNEQFF	TGCAGCGTTCCCATCGGCCCTTCGGGTTACAATGAGCAGTTCTTC	NA	once	TRBV29-1	TRBJ2-1
CASSTGFEPQHF	TGTGCCAGCAGCACAGGGTTTGAGCCCCAGCATTTT	NA	NA	TRBV27	TRBJ1-5
CASSEEDRGTGELFF	TGTGCCAGCAGTGAAGAAGACAGGGGTACCGGGGAGCTGTTTTTT	TRBD1	NA	TRBV6-1	TRBJ2-2
CAISGLRDTQYF	TGTGCCATATCAGGGCTCAGGGATACGCAGTATTTT	NA	NA	TRBV10-3	TRBJ2-3
CASTPNRRTGNQPQHF	TGTGCCAGCACCCCCAACCGTCGTACGGGCAATCAGCCCCAGCATTTT	NA	NA	TRBV28	TRBJ1-5
CASSSTAGLSTDTQYF	TGTGCCAGCAGTTCCACGGCGGGACTAAGCACAGATACGCAGTATTTT	TRBD2	NA	TRBV28	TRBJ2-3
CASAEQEGVRDTQYF	TGTGCCAGCGCTGAACAGGAAGGGGTGAGGGATACGCAGTATTTT	NA	NA	TRBV7-9	TRBJ2-3
CASSLALTGRMDEQYF	TGTGCCAGCAGCTTAGCCTTGACAGGGCGCATGGACGAGCAGTACTTC	TRBD1	NA	TRBV7-9	TRBJ2-7
CASSLVPSGSIYEQYF	TGTGCCAGCAGCTTGGTCCCTAGCGGGAGTATCTACGAGCAGTACTTC	TRBD2	NA	TRBV5-4	TRBJ2-7
CASSQQGIRTDTQYF	TGTGCCAGCAGTCAGCAGGGGATCCGGACAGATACGCAGTATTTT	NA	NA	TRBV6-5	TRBJ2-3
CASSIRQVGWVNQPQHF	TGTGCCAGTAGTATAAGACAGGTTGGATGGGTTAATCAGCCCCAGCATTTT	NA	NA	TRBV19	TRBJ1-5
CATKPRGGSSDTQYF	TGTGCCACCAAACCAAGGGGAGGTTCATCAGATACGCAGTATTTT	NA	once	TRBV6-5	TRBJ2-3
CASGWTGGRDTEAFF	TGTGCCAGCGGTTGGACAGGGGGCCGGGACACTGAAGCTTTCTTT	TRBD1	NA	TRBV6-1	TRBJ1-1
CASSPEDYGYTF	TGTGCCAGCAGCCCGGAGGACTATGGCTACACCTTC	NA	NA	TRBV5-5	TRBJ1-2
CASSLLTSGSNEQFF	TGCGCCAGCAGCTTGTTGACTAGCGGGAGCAATGAGCAGTTCTTC	TRBD2	NA	TRBV5-1	TRBJ2-1
CSVEGGLSYNEQFF	TGCAGCGTTGAAGGGGGACTCTCCTACAATGAGCAGTTCTTC	NA	NA	TRBV29-1	TRBJ2-1
CASSVSGGETQYF	TGCGCCAGCAGCGTCTCCGGGGGGGAGACCCAGTACTTC	TRBD2	NA	TRBV5-1	TRBJ2-5
CASSSRGGDRGGEQYF	TGTGCCAGCAGCTCCCGGGGCGGGGACAGGGGAGGCGAGCAGTACTTC	TRBD1	NA	TRBV11-2	TRBJ2-7
CAGQAGAMSYNEQFF	TGTGCCGGGCAAGCGGGGGCCATGTCCTACAATGAGCAGTTCTTC	TRBD2	NA	TRBV7-8	TRBJ2-1
CASSRSGSYYEQYF	TGTGCCAGCAGTCGCTCCGGGAGCTACTACGAGCAGTACTTC	NA	NA	TRBV5-4	TRBJ2-7
CASSLWQGGRAPNYGYTF	TGTGCCAGCAGTTTATGGCAGGGGGGCCGCGCACCGAACTATGGCTACACCTTC	TRBD1	NA	TRBV28	TRBJ1-2
CASRGTGAVDGYTF	TGTGCCAGCAGGGGGACAGGGGCGGTTGATGGCTACACCTTC	TRBD1	medium-sized	TRBV2	TRBJ1-2
CASSYGGELGTEAFF	TGTGCCAGCAGTTACGGGGGGGAATTAGGTACTGAAGCTTTCTTT	NA	few	TRBV6-6	TRBJ1-1
CASSPRDRNAYNEQFF	TGTGCCAGCAGCCCAAGAGACAGAAATGCCTACAATGAGCAGTTCTTC	NA	NA	TRBV7-8	TRBJ2-1
CASSLDGSAYNEQFF	TGTGCCAGCAGCTTAGACGGGAGCGCCTACAATGAGCAGTTCTTC	NA	NA	TRBV7-2	TRBJ2-1
CASSILAGEVGELFF	TGTGCCAGTAGTATCCTAGCGGGAGAGGTCGGGGAGCTGTTTTTT	TRBD2	NA	TRBV19	TRBJ2-2
CASSASGAGGLGEQYF	TGTGCCAGCAGCGCTAGTGGAGCGGGAGGGCTAGGTGAGCAGTACTTC	TRBD2	NA	TRBV9	TRBJ2-7
CASSSLPGRYEQYF	TGTGCCAGCAGCTCACTACCGGGTCGCTACGAGCAGTACTTC	NA	NA	TRBV7-8	TRBJ2-7
CASSPPGAGYTF	TGTGCCAGCTCACCACCGGGGGCCGGCTACACCTTC	NA	NA	TRBV18	TRBJ1-2
CASSSPASGQVGYNEQFF	TGTGCCAGCAGCTCCCCGGCTAGCGGGCAGGTGGGCTACAATGAGCAGTTCTTC	TRBD2	NA	TRBV7-6	TRBJ2-1
CASSSRQGGQPQHF	TGTGCCAGCAGCTCCCGTCAGGGTGGTCAGCCCCAGCATTTT	NA	once	TRBV7-2	TRBJ1-5
CASSRGAGTPYEQYF	TGTGCCAGCAGTCGGGGGGCGGGCACACCCTACGAGCAGTACTTC	NA	NA	TRBV6-5	TRBJ2-7
CATRRIGQGGEAFF	TGTGCCACCAGAAGGATCGGACAGGGGGGAGAAGCTTTCTTT	TRBD1	few	TRBV6-5	TRBJ1-1
CASSQDGLAGGRDEQFF	TGTGCCAGCAGCCAAGATGGGCTAGCGGGAGGTAGAGATGAGCAGTTCTTC	TRBD2	NA	TRBV4-2	TRBJ2-1